Listed below are T cell receptor beta chains from one sample, sequenced in a study of CD8+ T cells in alopecia areata. The table came from immunoSEQ multiplex PCR; TCRdb's copy has only in-frame clones and leaves some out. The sample holds more than 200,000 clones; roughly 44% are singletons and the top ten take about 2.6%. The material was CD4+ T cells sorted from blood, obtained at approximately week 39, from a patient treated with tofacitinib. These receptors were taken from a human donor with alopecia areata. Both conserved end residues are part of each CDR3. The D gene is left open where the match is weak. Clone size appears in some rows only: once, few, many, or a class for an expanded clone.

clone size | J gene | V gene | D gene | CDR3 DNA | CDR3 protein
. | TRBJ2-3 | TRBV15 | TRBD2 | TGTGCCACCAGCAGATATGGGACTAGCGGTAGGTTGGATACGCAGTATTTT | CATSRYGTSGRLDTQYF
few | TRBJ2-7 | TRBV28 | . | TGTGCCAGCAGTTTAACTCCCAGGAGCTCCTACGAGCAGTACTTC | CASSLTPRSSYEQYF
. | TRBJ2-7 | TRBV5-1 | . | TGCGCCAGCAGCCCCTCGACTGGGACCTACGAGCAGTACTTC | CASSPSTGTYEQYF
. | TRBJ2-1 | TRBV27 | TRBD2 | TGTGCCAGCAGTTCTCTAGCGGGGTTGAACAATGAGCAGTTCTTC | CASSSLAGLNNEQFF
. | TRBJ1-1 | TRBV7-9 | TRBD1 | TGTGCCAGCAGCTTACCGACAGGGGAAGCTTTCTTT | CASSLPTGEAFF
. | TRBJ2-7 | TRBV18 | . | TGTGCCAGCTCACCGGTTGGTTCCTACGAGCAGTACTTC | CASSPVGSYEQYF
few | TRBJ1-5 | TRBV30 | TRBD1 | TGTGCCTGGGGGGACAGGAGCAATCAGCCCCAGCATTTT | CAWGDRSNQPQHF
once | TRBJ1-1 | TRBV30 | . | TGTGCCTGGAGCCCCCGGCTGCTCGACGGTGAAGCTTTCTTT | CAWSPRLLDGEAFF
. | TRBJ2-3 | TRBV27 | . | TGTGCCAGCAGTCCCCCCCGAGGGGAAGCTGGGAAATGGACAGATACGCAGTATTTT | CASSPPRGEAGKWTDTQYF
. | TRBJ2-4 | TRBV5-6 | . | TGTGCCAGCAGCTTCAAGTTAGGGGGATCCAAAAACATTCAGTACTTC | CASSFKLGGSKNIQYF
. | TRBJ2-1 | TRBV2 | . | TGTGCCAGCAGTGAAGTACCGGCTGAGCAGTTCTTC | CASSEVPAEQFF
. | TRBJ1-2 | TRBV28 | TRBD1 | TGTGCCAGCAGCGGACAGGGGGATGGCTATGGCTACACCTTC | CASSGQGDGYGYTF
. | TRBJ2-5 | TRBV5-6 | TRBD1 | TGTGCCAGCAGCTGGGACGACAGGGTATGGCAAGAGACCCAGTACTTC | CASSWDDRVWQETQYF
few | TRBJ2-1 | TRBV27 | . | TGTGCCAGCAGTTATCTAGCGAATTGGTTCTTC | CASSYLANWFF
few | TRBJ2-6 | TRBV29-1 | . | TGCAGCGTTGTGAACCCTGGGGCCAACGTCCTGACTTTC | CSVVNPGANVLTF
. | TRBJ2-7 | TRBV7-2 | . | TGTGCCAGCAGCTTAATACGGGTGGGCTCCTACGAGCAGTACTTC | CASSLIRVGSYEQYF
few | TRBJ2-5 | TRBV5-1 | . | TGCGCCAGCAGCTTGATGCCCCCGGGTGGGGAGACCCAGTACTTC | CASSLMPPGGETQYF
. | TRBJ2-5 | TRBV23-1 | . | TGCGCCAGACCCTCGCGGCAGCCGGGGTCCCAGTACTTC | CARPSRQPGSQYF
. | TRBJ2-1 | TRBV2 | . | TGTGCCAGCAGTGAACAAATCGGCAGTGAGCAGTTCTTC | CASSEQIGSEQFF
few | TRBJ1-5 | TRBV29-1 | . | TGCAGCGTTGCGGAGTTCCCCCATCAGCCCCAGCATTTT | CSVAEFPHQPQHF
. | TRBJ1-2 | TRBV11-2 | . | TGTGCCAGCAGCTTAGATTTGGCAGGCAGCTATGGCTACACCTTC | CASSLDLAGSYGYTF
. | TRBJ2-2 | TRBV7-9 | . | TGTGCCAGCAGCACTTACACAGGGGAGCTGTTTTTT | CASSTYTGELFF
many | TRBJ1-5 | TRBV28 | . | TGTGCCAGCAGCTATCCTCAGGGGCAGGGCAATCAGCCCCAGCATTTT | CASSYPQGQGNQPQHF
. | TRBJ2-4 | TRBV29-1 | TRBD2 | TGCAGCGTTGAAGTAAGGGCGGGAGTGACCAAAAACATTCAGTACTTC | CSVEVRAGVTKNIQYF
few | TRBJ2-2 | TRBV6-6 | TRBD2 | TGTGCCAGCAATAGCGGGAGAGGGGAGCTGTTTTTT | CASNSGRGELFF
. | TRBJ2-7 | TRBV7-9 | . | TGTGCCAGCAGACCCAGCGAGAACTACGAGCAGTACTTC | CASRPSENYEQYF
. | TRBJ2-5 | TRBV5-6 | . | TGTGCCAGCAGCTTGGACTGGGAGACCCAGTACTTC | CASSLDWETQYF
once | TRBJ2-6 | TRBV18 | . | TGTGCCAGCTCACCACCCAGGCGTTCTGGGGCCAACGTCCTGACTTTC | CASSPPRRSGANVLTF
. | TRBJ1-5 | TRBV6-6 | . | TGTGCCAGCAGTCTGCCGGGACCAAATCAGCCCCAGCATTTT | CASSLPGPNQPQHF
few | TRBJ2-5 | TRBV29-1 | TRBD2 | TGCAGCGTTCGAGGGACTAGCGGGTTCCAAGAGACCCAGTACTTC | CSVRGTSGFQETQYF
. | TRBJ2-3 | TRBV5-4 | . | TGTGCCAGCAGAGACCGAACTAGCACAGATACGCAGTATTTT | CASRDRTSTDTQYF
. | TRBJ2-6 | TRBV4-3 | TRBD2 | TGCGCCAGCAGCCGCTATATCCTTGGGACTAGCGGCGGATCGGGGGCCAACGTCCTGACTTTC | CASSRYILGTSGGSGANVLTF
few | TRBJ2-7 | TRBV7-2 | TRBD2 | TGTGCCAGCAGCACCTGGACTAGTCCCTACGAGCAGTACTTC | CASSTWTSPYEQYF
. | TRBJ2-7 | TRBV2 | TRBD2 | TGTGCCAGCAGGCGGGAGGCGGCCTACGAGCAGTACTTC | CASRREAAYEQYF
few | TRBJ2-1 | TRBV5-1 | TRBD1 | TGCGCCAGCAGCTTCGGGACAGGGATCTACAATGAGCAGTTCTTC | CASSFGTGIYNEQFF
few | TRBJ2-2 | TRBV4-2 | . | TGTGCCAGCAGCCAAGGGAGGATCCCCGGGGAGCTGTTTTTT | CASSQGRIPGELFF
. | TRBJ2-1 | TRBV7-9 | TRBD2 | TGTGCCAGCAGCCCCTTAGCGGGCCTGATTAGTAATGAGCAGTTCTTC | CASSPLAGLISNEQFF
. | TRBJ2-6 | TRBV25-1 | . | TGTGCCAGCAGTGAATTTATACTCTCTGGGGCCAACGTCCTGACTTTC | CASSEFILSGANVLTF
. | TRBJ1-1 | TRBV29-1 | . | TGCAGCGTCACTACAGGGATGAACACTGAAGCTTTCTTT | CSVTTGMNTEAFF
. | TRBJ1-2 | TRBV30 | . | TGTGCCTGGAAACAGGCAGGACCCTCCTATGGCTACACCTTC | CAWKQAGPSYGYTF
. | TRBJ2-1 | TRBV9 | TRBD2 | TGTGCCAGCAGCGTGGCCCTTAGCGGGTACGCCTACAATGAGCAGTTCTTC | CASSVALSGYAYNEQFF
few | TRBJ2-7 | TRBV29-1 | . | TGCAGCGTTGAAGATCCCCGAAGCTCCTACGAGCAGTACTTC | CSVEDPRSSYEQYF
. | TRBJ2-7 | TRBV5-1 | TRBD2 | TGCGCCAGCAGCTTGTCTAGCGGGAGCTCCTACGAGCAGTACTTC | CASSLSSGSSYEQYF
. | TRBJ1-3 | TRBV11-2 | TRBD1 | TGTGCCAGCAGCTTCCCCCTTAGGACAGGGTCAAACTCTGGAAACACCATATATTTT | CASSFPLRTGSNSGNTIYF
. | TRBJ2-1 | TRBV25-1 | . | TGTGCCAGCACTAGAAATGGGGGCGAGCAGTTCTTC | CASTRNGGEQFF
few | TRBJ2-7 | TRBV19 | TRBD1 | TGTGCCAGTAGGGGGGACAGCTACGAGCAGTACTTC | CASRGDSYEQYF